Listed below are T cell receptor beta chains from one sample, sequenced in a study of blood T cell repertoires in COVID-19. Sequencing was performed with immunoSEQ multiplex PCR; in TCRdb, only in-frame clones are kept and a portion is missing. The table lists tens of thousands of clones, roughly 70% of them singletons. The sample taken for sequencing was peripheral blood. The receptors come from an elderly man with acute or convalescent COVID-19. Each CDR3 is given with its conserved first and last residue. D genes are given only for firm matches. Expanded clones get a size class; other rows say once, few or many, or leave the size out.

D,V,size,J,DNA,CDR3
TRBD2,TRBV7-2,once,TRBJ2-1,TGTGCCAGCAGCTTACGGGGGGCCTACAATGAGCAGTTCTTC,CASSLRGAYNEQFF
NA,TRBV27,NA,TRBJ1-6,TGTGCCAGCACCTCTTATAATTCACCCCTCCACTTT,CASTSYNSPLHF
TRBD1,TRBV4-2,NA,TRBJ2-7,TGTGCCAGCAGCCAAGCATCCCGACAGGGGAGGTACGAGCAGTACTTC,CASSQASRQGRYEQYF
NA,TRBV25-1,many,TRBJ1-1,TGTGCCAGCAGTGAATTTTGGGGCGCTGAAGCTTTCTTT,CASSEFWGAEAFF
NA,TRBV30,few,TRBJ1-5,TGTGCCTGGAGTGTACAGGGCAATCAGCCCCAGCATTTT,CAWSVQGNQPQHF
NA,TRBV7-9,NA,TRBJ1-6,TGTGCCAGCAGCTTACGGGAGCTTATGCCCCTCCACTTT,CASSLRELMPLHF
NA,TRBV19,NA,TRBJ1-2,TGTGCCAGTAGTATGACTCTCCTAGGGGACTATGGCTACACCTTC,CASSMTLLGDYGYTF
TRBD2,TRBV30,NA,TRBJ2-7,TGTGCCTGGAGTGTTAAATCGGCGGGAGGCTACGAGCAGTACTTC,CAWSVKSAGGYEQYF
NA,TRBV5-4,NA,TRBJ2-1,TGTGCCAGCAGAAGCGCGGGGGCGAATGAGCAGTTCTTC,CASRSAGANEQFF
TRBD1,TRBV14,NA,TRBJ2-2,TGTGCCAGCAGCCGACAGGGTTACACCGGGGAGCTGTTTTTT,CASSRQGYTGELFF
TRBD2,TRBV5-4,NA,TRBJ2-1,TGTGCCAGCAGGCCTGAGATAGCGCGGGAGGTTGATGAGCAGTTCTTC,CASRPEIAREVDEQFF
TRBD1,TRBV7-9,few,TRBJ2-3,TGTGCCAGCAGCCAGGGACAGGGAAGGCGGTATTTT,CASSQGQGRRYF
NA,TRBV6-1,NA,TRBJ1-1,TGTGCCAGCAGTGATGGACAGCTCAACACTGAAGCTTTCTTT,CASSDGQLNTEAFF
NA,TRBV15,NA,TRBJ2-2,TGTGCCACCAGCAGAGATGGCAGGCTCACCGGGGAGCTGTTTTTT,CATSRDGRLTGELFF
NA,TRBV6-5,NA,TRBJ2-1,TGTGCCAGCACGTCAGGGGAGGGAGTCTACAATGAGCAGTTCTTC,CASTSGEGVYNEQFF
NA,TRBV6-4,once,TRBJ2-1,TGTGCCAGCAGTGACTCGACAGGTTACAATGAGCAGTTCTTC,CASSDSTGYNEQFF
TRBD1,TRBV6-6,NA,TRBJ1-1,TGTGCCAGCAGTTCCACAGGGGGCACTGAAGCTTTCTTT,CASSSTGGTEAFF
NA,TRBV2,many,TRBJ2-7,TGTGCCAGCCTACTCACAGAGAACGAGCAGTACTTC,CASLLTENEQYF
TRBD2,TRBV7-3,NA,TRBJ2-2,TGTGCCAGCAGCCCCTCGGGAGGGAGTTTCGGGGAGCTGTTTTTT,CASSPSGGSFGELFF
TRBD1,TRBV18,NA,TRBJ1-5,TGTGCCAGCTCACCACGGGGACAGGGGGCTCGTGGCAATCAGCCCCAGCATTTT,CASSPRGQGARGNQPQHF
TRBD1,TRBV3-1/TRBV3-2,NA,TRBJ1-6,TGTGCCAGCAGCCACTCTGACAGGGATTCACCCCTCCACTTT,CASSHSDRDSPLHF
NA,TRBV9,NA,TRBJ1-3,TGTGCCAGCAGCGTTAGAGGGACAGGAAACACCATATATTTT,CASSVRGTGNTIYF
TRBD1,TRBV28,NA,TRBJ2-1,TGTGCCAGCAGCTCCACGGACAGGGTATTGGATGAGCAGTTCTTC,CASSSTDRVLDEQFF
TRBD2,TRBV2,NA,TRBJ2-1,TGTGCCAGCAGTGTTGCCGCGGGAGGGCAATTCTTC,CASSVAAGGQFF
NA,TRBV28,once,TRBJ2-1,TGTGCCAGCAGTTTATCAGGTTTAGGTACTGGGGGCCGACACAATGAGCAGTTCTTC,CASSLSGLGTGGRHNEQFF
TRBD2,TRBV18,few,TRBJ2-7,TGTGCCAGCTCACCCGGGACTAGGGCCTACGAGCAGTACTTC,CASSPGTRAYEQYF
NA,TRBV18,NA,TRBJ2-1,TGTGCCAGCTCACCAGGGACTGCGGGTAATGAGCAGTTCTTC,CASSPGTAGNEQFF
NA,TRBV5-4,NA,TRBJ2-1,TGTGCCAGCAGCCCGCCTACTAACAATGAGCAGTTCTTC,CASSPPTNNEQFF